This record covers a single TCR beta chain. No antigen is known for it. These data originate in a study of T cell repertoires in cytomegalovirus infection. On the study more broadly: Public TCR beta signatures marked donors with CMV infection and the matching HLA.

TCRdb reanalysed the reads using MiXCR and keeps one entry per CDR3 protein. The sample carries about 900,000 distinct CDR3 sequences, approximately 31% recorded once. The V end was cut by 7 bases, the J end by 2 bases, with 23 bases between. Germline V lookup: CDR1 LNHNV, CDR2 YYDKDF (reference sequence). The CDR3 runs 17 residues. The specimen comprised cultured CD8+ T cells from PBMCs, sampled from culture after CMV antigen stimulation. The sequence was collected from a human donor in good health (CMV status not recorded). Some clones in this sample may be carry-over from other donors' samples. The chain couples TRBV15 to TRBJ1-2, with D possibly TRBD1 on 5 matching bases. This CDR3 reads CATTGRDLSTINYGYTF. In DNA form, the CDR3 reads TGTGCCACCACCGGCCGGGACCTCTCCACAATAAACTATGGCTACACCTTC.